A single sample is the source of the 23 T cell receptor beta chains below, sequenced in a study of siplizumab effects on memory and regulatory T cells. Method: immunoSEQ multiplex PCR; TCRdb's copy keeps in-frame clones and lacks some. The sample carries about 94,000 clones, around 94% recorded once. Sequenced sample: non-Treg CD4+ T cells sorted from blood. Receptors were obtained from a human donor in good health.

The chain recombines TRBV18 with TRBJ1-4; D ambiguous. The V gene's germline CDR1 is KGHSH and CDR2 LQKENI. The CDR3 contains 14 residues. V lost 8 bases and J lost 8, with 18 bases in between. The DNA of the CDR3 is TGTGCCAGCAAGAAGGGCACAAGCGCGGAAAAACTGTTTTTT. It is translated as CASKKGTSAEKLFF.

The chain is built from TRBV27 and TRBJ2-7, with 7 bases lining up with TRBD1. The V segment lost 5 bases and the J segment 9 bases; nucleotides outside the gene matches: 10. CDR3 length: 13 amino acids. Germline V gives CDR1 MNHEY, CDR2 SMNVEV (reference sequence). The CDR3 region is CASSTLPRGLQYF. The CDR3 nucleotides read TGTGCCAGCAGTACCCTGCCAAGGGGGCTGCAGTACTTC.

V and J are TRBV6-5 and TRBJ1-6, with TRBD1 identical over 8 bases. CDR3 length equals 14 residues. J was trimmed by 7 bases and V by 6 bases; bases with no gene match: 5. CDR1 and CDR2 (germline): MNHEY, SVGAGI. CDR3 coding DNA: TGTGCCAGCAGCAGACAGGGGCGGAATTCACCCCTCCACTTT. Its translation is CASSRQGRNSPLHF.

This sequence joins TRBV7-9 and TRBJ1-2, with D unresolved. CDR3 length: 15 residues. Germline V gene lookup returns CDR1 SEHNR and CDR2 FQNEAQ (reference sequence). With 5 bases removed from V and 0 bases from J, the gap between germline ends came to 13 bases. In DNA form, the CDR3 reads TGTGCCAGCAGCCATACGGACCGATCTAACTATGGCTACACCTTC. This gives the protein CASSHTDRSNYGYTF.

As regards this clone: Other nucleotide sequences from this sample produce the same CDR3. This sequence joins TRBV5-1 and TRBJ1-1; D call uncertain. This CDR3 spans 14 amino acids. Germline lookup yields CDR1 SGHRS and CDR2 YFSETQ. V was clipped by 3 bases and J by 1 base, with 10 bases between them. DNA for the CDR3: TGCGCCAGCAGCTCGGGAGGAGCGAACACTGAAGCTTTCTTT. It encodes CASSSGGANTEAFF.

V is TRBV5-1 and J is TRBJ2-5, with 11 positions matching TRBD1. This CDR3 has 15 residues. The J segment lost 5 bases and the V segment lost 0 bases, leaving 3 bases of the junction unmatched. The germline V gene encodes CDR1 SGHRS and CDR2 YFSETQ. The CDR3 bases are TGCGCCAGCAGCTTGGGGACAGGGGGCCGGGAGACCCAGTACTTC. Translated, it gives CASSLGTGGRETQYF.

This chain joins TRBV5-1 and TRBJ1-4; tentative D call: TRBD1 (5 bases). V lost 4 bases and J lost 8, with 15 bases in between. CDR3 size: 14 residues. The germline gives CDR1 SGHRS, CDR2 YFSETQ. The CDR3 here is CASSPGHGGEKLFF. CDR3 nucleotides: TGCGCCAGCAGCCCAGGACATGGCGGGGAAAAACTGTTTTTT.

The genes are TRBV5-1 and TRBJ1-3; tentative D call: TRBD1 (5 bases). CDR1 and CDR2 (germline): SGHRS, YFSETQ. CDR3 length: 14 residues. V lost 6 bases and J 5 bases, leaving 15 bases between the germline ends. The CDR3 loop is CASKADSFRNTIYF. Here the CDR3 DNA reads TGCGCCAGCAAGGCCGACAGTTTCAGAAACACCATATATTTT.

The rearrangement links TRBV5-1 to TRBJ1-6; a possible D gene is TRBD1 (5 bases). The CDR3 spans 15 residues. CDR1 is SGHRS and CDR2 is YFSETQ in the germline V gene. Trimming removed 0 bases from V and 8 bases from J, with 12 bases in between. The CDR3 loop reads CASSLAGYGDSPLHF. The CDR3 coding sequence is TGCGCCAGCAGCTTGGCAGGGTACGGAGATTCACCCCTCCACTTT.

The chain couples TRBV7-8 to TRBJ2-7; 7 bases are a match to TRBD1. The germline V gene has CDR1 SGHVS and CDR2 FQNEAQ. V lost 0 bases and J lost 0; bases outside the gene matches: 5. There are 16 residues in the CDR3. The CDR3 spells CASSLASGGSSYEQYF. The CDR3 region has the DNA TGTGCCAGCAGCTTAGCATCAGGGGGAAGCTCCTACGAGCAGTACTTC.

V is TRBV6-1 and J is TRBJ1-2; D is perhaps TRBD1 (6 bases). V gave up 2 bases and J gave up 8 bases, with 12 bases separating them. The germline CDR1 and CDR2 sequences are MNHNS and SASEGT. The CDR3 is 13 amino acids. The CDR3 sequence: CASSETGLRGYTF. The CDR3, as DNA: TGTGCCAGCAGTGAAACAGGGCTACGGGGCTACACCTTC.

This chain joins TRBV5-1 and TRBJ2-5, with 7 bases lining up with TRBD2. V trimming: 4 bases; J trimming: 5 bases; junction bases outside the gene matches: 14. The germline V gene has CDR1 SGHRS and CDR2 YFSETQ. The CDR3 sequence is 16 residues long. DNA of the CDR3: TGCGCCAGCAGCCCAAGCCCCAGCGGCGGGAGCGAGACCCAGTACTTC. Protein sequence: CASSPSPSGGSETQYF.

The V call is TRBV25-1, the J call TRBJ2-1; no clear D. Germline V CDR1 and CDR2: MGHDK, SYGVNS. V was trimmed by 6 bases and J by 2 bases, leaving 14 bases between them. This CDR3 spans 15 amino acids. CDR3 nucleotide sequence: TGTGCCAGCAGGCGGTCAGGTCAGCCCTACAATGAGCAGTTCTTC. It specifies CASRRSGQPYNEQFF.

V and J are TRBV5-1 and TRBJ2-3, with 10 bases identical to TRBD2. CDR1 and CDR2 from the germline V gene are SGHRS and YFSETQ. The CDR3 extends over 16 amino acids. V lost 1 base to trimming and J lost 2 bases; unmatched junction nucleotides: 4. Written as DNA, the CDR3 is TGCGCCAGCAGCTTGTCACTAGCGGGGCCCACAGATACGCAGTATTTT. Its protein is CASSLSLAGPTDTQYF.

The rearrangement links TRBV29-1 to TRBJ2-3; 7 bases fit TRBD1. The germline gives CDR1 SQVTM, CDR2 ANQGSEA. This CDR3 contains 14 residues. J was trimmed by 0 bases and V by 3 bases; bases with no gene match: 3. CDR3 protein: CSVDGQASTDTQYF. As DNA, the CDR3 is TGCAGCGTTGATGGACAGGCTAGCACAGATACGCAGTATTTT.

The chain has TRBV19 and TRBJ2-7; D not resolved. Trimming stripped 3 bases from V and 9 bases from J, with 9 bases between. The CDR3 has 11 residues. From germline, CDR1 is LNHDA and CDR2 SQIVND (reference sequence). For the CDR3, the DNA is TGTGCCAGTAGTATCGGTGACATGCAGTACTTC. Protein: CASSIGDMQYF. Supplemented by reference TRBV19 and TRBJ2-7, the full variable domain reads DGGITQSPKYLFRKEGQNVTLSCEQNLNHDAMYWYRQDPGQGLRLIYYSQIVNDFQKGDIAEGYSVSREKKESFPLTVTSAQKNPTAFYLCASSIGDMQYFGPGTRLTVT.

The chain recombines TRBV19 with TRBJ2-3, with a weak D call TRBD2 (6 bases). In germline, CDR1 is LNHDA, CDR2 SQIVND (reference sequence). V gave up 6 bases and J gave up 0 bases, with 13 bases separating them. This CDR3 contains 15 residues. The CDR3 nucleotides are TGTGCCAGTAGGATTGGGGGGACTAGCACAGATACGCAGTATTTT. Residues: CASRIGGTSTDTQYF.

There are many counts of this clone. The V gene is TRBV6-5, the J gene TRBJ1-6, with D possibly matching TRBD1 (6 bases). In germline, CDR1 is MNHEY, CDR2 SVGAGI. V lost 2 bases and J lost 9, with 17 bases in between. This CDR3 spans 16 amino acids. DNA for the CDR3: TGTGCCAGCAGTTACGCGGGAGGGGGTTGGAGTTCACCCCTCCACTTT. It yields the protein CASSYAGGGWSSPLHF.

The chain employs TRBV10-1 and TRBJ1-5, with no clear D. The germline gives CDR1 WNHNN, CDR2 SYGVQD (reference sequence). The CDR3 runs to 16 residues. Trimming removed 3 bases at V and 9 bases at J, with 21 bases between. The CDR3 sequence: CASSDRGRTQSWPQHF. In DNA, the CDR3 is TGCGCCAGCAGTGATAGAGGACGGACCCAATCATGGCCCCAGCATTTT.

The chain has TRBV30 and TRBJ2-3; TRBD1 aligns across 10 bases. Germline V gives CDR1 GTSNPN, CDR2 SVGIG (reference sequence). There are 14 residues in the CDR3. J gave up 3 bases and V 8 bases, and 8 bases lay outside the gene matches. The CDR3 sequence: CARARGQGTDTQYF. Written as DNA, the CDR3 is TGTGCCCGGGCGCGGGGACAGGGGACAGATACGCAGTATTTT.

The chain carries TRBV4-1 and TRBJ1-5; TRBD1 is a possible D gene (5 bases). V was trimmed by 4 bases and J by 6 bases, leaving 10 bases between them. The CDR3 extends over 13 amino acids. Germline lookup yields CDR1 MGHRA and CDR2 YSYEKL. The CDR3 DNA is TGCGCCAGCAGCCCACGGAGGGGTCAGCCCCAGCATTTT. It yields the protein CASSPRRGQPQHF.

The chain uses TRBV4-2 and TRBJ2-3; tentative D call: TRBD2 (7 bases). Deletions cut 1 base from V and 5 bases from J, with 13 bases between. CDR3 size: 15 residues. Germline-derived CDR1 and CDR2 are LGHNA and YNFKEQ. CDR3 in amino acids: CASSQGGGEKDTQYF. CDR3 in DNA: TGTGCCAGCAGCCAAGGCGGGGGCGAGAAAGATACGCAGTATTTT.

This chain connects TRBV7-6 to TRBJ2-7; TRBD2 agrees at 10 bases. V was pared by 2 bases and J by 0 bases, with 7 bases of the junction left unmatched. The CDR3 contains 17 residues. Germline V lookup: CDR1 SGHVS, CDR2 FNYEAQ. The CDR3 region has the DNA TGTGCCAGCAGCTTATGGGCCAGCGGGGGGGACTCCTACGAGCAGTACTTC. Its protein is CASSLWASGGDSYEQYF. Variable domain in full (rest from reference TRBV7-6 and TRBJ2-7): GAGVSQSPRYKVTKRGQDVALRCDPISGHVSLYWYRQALGQGPEFLTYFNYEAQQDKSGLPNDRFSAERPEGSISTLTIQRTEQRDSAMYRCASSLWASGGDSYEQYFGPGTRLTVT.